Presented here are 5 T cell receptor beta chains from one specimen sequenced in a study of T cells after yellow fever vaccination. TCRdb re-analysed the 5' RACE reads in MiXCR, keeping a single row per CDR3 protein. The repertoire consists of about 370,000 distinct CDR3 sequences, with 9.5% to 13% occurring once and the leading ten covering around 19%. This specimen consisted of PBMCs, obtained on the day of the first yellow fever vaccination. These receptors were collected from a young man who received the YFV17D yellow fever vaccine.

This clonotype was found a few times. The V and J genes are TRBV5-1 and TRBJ2-5, with 11 bases identical to TRBD1. This CDR3 region has 15 residues. V trimming: 3 bases; J trimming: 4 bases; junction bases outside the gene matches: 5. Germline lookup yields CDR1 SGHRS and CDR2 YFSETQ. The CDR3 coding sequence is TGCGCCAGCAGCTCCGGGACAGGGGGTCTAGAGACCCAGTACTTC. Translation gives CASSSGTGGLETQYF.

This chain links TRBV6-2 or TRBV6-3 with TRBJ1-1; D is ambiguous. In germline, CDR1 is MNHEY, CDR2 SVGEGT. Between the trimmed V and J ends, which lost 7 bases and 5 bases, there was a span of 8 bases. This CDR3 is built from 11 residues. The CDR3 region has the DNA TGTGCCAGCATAATGGGAACTGAAGCTTTCTTT. This translates into CASIMGTEAFF.

The rearrangement links TRBV4-2 to TRBJ2-3, with D possibly matching TRBD2 (6 bases). V was clipped by 6 bases and J by 3 bases, with 19 bases between them. The length of the CDR3 is 16 residues. In germline, CDR1 is LGHNA, CDR2 YNFKEQ. CDR3 residues: CASRGTEGSATDTQYF. CDR3 DNA: TGTGCCAGCAGGGGGACGGAGGGATCCGCGACAGATACGCAGTATTTT.

This chain connects TRBV5-1 to TRBJ1-6, with a tentative D call TRBD1 (6 bases). Germline V lookup: CDR1 SGHRS, CDR2 YFSETQ. This CDR3 has 15 residues. V was pared by 0 bases and J by 10 bases, with 14 bases between. The CDR3 spells CASSLAGQGRSPLHF. CDR3 in DNA: TGCGCCAGCAGCTTGGCCGGCCAGGGGCGATCACCCCTCCACTTT.

As to this clonotype: Just one base apart from a much larger clone, this may be a read error. The chain carries TRBV7-2 and TRBJ2-5, with D hard to call. The CDR3 runs to 13 residues. Trimming shortened V by 1 base and J by 5 bases, and 8 bases separated the two germline ends. Germline V lookup: CDR1 SGHTA, CDR2 FQGNSA. The CDR3 sequence is CASSLELGETQYF. CDR3 nucleotides: TGTGCCAGCAGCTTAGAACTGGGGGAGACCCAGTACTTC.